The clone carrying this T cell receptor (beta chain) was counted only a few times. MiXCR, run by TCRdb on the RT-PCR reads, gives a single entry per CDR3 protein. Of about 700,000 distinct CDR3 sequences listed, more than 13% were seen once; the top ten hold 3.6%. This CDR3 is built from 13 residues. CDR1 is SGHRS and CDR2 is YFSETQ in the germline V gene. Trimming left V 5 bases short and J 1 base short, with 9 bases between. This receptor was identified in a female donor in good health, serving as a healthy control. Sequenced: memory CD4+ T cells from blood. The rearrangement joins TRBV5-1 to TRBJ1-1; D is undetermined. The CDR3, as DNA: TGCGCCAGCAGGAGATCACAGAACACTGAAGCTTTCTTT. It translates to CASRRSQNTEAFF. Drawing the rest from reference TRBV5-1 and TRBJ1-1, the complete variable domain is KAGVTQTPRYLIKTRGQQVTLSCSPISGHRSVSWYQQTPGQGLQFLFEYFSETQRNKGNFPGRFSGRQFSNSRSEMNVSTLELGDSALYLCASRRSQNTEAFFGQGTRLTVV.